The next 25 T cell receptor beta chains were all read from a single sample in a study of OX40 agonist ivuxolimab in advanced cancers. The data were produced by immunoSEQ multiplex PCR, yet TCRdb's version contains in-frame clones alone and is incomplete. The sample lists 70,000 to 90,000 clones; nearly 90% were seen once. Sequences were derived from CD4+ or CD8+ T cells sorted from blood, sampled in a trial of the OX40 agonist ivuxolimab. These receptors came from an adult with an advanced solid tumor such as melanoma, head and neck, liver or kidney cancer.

CDR3 DNA: TGTGCCAGCAGCAAATGCCGACAGACCTACGAGCAGTACTTC. This codes for CASSKCRQTYEQYF. V gene TRBV21-1 combines with J gene TRBJ2-7; the tabulated D call, TRBD1, remains unverified against the DNA. TRBV21-1 is tagged as a pseudogene. The length of the CDR3 is 14 residues.

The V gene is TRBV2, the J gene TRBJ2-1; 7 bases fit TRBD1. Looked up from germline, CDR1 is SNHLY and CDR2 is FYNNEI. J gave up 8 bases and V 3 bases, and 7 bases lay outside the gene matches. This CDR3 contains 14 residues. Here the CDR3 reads CASSDQGGMDEQFF. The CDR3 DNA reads TGTGCCAGCAGTGACCAAGGGGGCATGGATGAGCAGTTCTTC.

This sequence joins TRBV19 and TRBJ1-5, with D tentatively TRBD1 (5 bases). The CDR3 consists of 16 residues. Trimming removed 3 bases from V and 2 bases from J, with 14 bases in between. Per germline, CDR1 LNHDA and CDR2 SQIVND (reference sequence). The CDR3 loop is CASSIPGRGGNQPQHF. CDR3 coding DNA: TGTGCCAGTAGTATCCCCGGAAGGGGAGGCAATCAGCCCCAGCATTTT.

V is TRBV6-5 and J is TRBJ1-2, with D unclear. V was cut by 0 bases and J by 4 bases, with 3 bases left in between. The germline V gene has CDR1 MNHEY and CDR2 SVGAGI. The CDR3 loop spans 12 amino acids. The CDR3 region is CASSYSGYGYTF. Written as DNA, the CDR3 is TGTGCCAGCAGTTACTCTGGCTATGGCTACACCTTC.

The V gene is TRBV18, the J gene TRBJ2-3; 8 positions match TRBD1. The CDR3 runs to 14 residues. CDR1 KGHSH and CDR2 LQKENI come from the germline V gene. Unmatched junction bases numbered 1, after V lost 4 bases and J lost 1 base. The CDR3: CASSLGQGTDTQYF. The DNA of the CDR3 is TGTGCCAGCTCACTGGGACAGGGCACAGATACGCAGTATTTT.

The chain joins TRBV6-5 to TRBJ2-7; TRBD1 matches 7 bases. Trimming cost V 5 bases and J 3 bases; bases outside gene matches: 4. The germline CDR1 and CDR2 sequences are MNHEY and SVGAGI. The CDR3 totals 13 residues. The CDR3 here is CASSAYRGYEQYF. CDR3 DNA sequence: TGTGCCAGCAGTGCGTACAGGGGCTACGAGCAGTACTTC.

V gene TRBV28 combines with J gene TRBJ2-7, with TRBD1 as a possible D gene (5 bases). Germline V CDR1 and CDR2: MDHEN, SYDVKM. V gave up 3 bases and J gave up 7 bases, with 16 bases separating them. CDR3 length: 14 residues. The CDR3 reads CASSLGLRKGEQYF. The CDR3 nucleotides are TGTGCCAGCAGTTTGGGGCTGAGGAAGGGGGAGCAGTACTTC.

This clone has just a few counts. Here the CDR3 reads CASSLVVLGNQPQHF. Here the CDR3 DNA reads TGTGCCAGCAGCTTAGTTGTCCTGGGCAATCAGCCCCAGCATTTT. The J gene is TRBJ1-5, the V gene TRBV7-2; unclear D gene. Germline CDR1 SGHTA, CDR2 FQGNSA. Trimming shortened V by 1 base and J by 2 bases, and 9 bases separated the two germline ends. This CDR3 contains 15 residues.

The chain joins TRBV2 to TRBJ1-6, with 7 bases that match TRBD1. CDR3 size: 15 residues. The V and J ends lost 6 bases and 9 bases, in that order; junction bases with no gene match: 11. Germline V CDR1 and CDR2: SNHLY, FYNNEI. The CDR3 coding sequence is TGTGCCAGCAGGCAAAGACAGGGTTGGGGTTCACCCCTCCACTTT. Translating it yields CASRQRQGWGSPLHF.

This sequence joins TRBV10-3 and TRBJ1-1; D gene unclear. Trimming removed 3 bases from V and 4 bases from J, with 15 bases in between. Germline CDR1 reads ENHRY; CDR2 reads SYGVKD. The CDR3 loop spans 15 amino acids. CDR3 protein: CAISDSKGGGTEAFF. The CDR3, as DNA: TGTGCCATCAGTGATTCTAAGGGTGGCGGCACTGAAGCTTTCTTT.

The CDR3, as DNA: TGTGCCCTCGACGGGACTAGCAGAAACAATGAGCAGTTCTTC. Protein product: CALDGTSRNNEQFF. The V call is TRBV7-9, the J call TRBJ2-1; 9 bases fit TRBD2. Germline CDR1 reads SEHNR; CDR2 reads FQNEAQ (reference sequence). The CDR3 loop spans 14 amino acids. V lost 11 bases to trimming and J lost 5 bases; unmatched junction nucleotides: 10.

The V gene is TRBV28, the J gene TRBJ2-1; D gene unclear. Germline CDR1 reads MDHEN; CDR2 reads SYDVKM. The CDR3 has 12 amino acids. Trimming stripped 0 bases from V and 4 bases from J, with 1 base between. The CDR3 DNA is TGTGCCAGCAGTTTATGGTACAATGAGCAGTTCTTC. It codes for CASSLWYNEQFF.

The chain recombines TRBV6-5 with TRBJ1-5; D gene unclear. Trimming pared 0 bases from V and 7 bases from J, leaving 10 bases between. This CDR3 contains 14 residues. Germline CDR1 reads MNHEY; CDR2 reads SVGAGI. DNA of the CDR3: TGTGCCAGCAGTTACTCCATGATGCGACAGCCCCAGCATTTT. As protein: CASSYSMMRQPQHF.

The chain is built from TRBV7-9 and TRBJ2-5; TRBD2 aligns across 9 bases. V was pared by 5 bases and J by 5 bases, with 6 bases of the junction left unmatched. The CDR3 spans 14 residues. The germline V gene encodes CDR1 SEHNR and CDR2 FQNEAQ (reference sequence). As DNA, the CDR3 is TGTGCCAGCAGCCTTAGCGGGAGTGCGGAGACCCAGTACTTC. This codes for CASSLSGSAETQYF.

The DNA of the CDR3 is TGTGCCAGCTCACCCCAAGTTATCACTGAAGCTTTCTTT. Translating it yields CASSPQVITEAFF. The J gene is TRBJ1-1, the V gene TRBV18, with D unresolved. This CDR3 comprises 13 residues. V was pared by 3 bases and J by 4 bases, with 9 bases between. CDR1 is KGHSH and CDR2 is LQKENI in the germline V gene.

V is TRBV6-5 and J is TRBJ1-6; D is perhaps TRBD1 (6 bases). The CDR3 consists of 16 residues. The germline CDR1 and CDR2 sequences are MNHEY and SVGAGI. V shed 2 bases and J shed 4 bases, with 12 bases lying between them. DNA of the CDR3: TGTGCCAGCAGTTACGTAGGAGGGGGGTATAATTCACCCCTCCACTTT. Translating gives CASSYVGGGYNSPLHF.

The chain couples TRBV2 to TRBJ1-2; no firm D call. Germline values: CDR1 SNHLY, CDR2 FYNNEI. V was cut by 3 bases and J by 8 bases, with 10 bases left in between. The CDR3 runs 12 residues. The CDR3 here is CASSESGWGYTF. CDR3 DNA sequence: TGTGCCAGCAGTGAGTCCGGCTGGGGCTACACCTTC.

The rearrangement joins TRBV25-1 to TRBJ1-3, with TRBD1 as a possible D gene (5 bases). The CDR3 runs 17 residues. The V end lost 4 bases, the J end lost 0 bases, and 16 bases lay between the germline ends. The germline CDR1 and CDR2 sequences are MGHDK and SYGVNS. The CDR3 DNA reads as TGTGCCAGCAGTGTCCGGGACGGTACTCCCTCTGGAAACACCATATATTTT. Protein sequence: CASSVRDGTPSGNTIYF.

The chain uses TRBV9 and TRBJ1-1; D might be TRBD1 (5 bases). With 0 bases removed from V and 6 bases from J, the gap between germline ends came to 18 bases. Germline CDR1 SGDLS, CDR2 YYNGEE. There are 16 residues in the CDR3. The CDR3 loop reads CASSVAPTVSRAEAFF. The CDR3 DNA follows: TGTGCCAGCAGCGTAGCTCCGACAGTATCCCGGGCTGAAGCTTTCTTT.

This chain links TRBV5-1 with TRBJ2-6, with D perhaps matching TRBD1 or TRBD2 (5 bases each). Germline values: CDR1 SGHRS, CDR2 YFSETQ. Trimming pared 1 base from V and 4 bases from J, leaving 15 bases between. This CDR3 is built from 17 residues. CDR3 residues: CASSLWGYDLGANVLTF. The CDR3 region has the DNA TGCGCCAGCAGCTTGTGGGGGTACGATCTCGGGGCCAACGTCCTGACTTTC.

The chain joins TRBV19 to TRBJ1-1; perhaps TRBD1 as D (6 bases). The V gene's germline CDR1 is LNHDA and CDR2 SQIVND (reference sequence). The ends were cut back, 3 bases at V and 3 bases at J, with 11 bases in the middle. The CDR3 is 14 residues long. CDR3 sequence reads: CASSIRGGYTEAFF. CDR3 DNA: TGTGCCAGTAGTATCAGGGGCGGATACACTGAAGCTTTCTTT.

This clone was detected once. CDR3 sequence reads: CASSVDRANTEAFF. DNA for the CDR3: TGTGCCAGCAGCGTGGACAGGGCGAACACTGAAGCTTTCTTT. The chain is built from TRBV11-2 and TRBJ1-1; TRBD1 aligns across 8 bases. The trim removed 5 bases at V and 1 base at J, leaving 3 bases unmatched. The CDR3 is made up of 14 amino acids. Germline CDR1 and CDR2: SGHAT and FQNNGV.

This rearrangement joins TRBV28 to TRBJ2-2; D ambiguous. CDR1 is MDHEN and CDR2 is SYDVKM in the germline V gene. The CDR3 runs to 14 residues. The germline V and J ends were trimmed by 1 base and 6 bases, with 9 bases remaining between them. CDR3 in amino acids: CASSLSYGPGELFF. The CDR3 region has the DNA TGTGCCAGCAGTTTATCATACGGTCCCGGGGAGCTGTTTTTT.

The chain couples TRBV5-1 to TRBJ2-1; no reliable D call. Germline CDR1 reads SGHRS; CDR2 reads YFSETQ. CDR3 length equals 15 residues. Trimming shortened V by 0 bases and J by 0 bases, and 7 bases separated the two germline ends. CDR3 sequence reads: CASSLGVSSYNEQFF. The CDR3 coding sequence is TGCGCCAGCAGCTTGGGCGTAAGCTCCTACAATGAGCAGTTCTTC.

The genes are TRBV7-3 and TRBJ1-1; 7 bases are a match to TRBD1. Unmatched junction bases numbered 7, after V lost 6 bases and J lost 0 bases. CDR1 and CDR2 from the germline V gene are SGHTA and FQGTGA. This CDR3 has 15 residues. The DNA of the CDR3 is TGTGCCAGCAGTCCGACAGGGTTCATGAACACTGAAGCTTTCTTT. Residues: CASSPTGFMNTEAFF.